The 18 T cell receptor beta chains reported below all come from one sample, sequenced in a study of Ad26.COV2.S vaccination and SARS-CoV-2 variants. Treatment here: roughly 20 received Ad26.COV2.S at low or high dose, single or two shots; several received placebo; per-sample allocation not given. Sampling was done on day 63 after the first vaccine or placebo injection. Libraries were prepared by immunoSEQ multiplex PCR; TCRdb keeps only in-frame clonotypes and omits some of them. The sample lists 380,000 or so clones, 80% to 90% occurring once. Sequencing was performed on peripheral blood, taken in a trial of Ad26.COV2.S vaccine versus placebo. The source of these receptors is a person between 18 and 59 years old who received the Ad26.COV2.S COVID-19 vaccine or a placebo.

The chain has TRBV24-1 and TRBJ1-1; possibly TRBD1 for D (5 bases). The CDR3 sequence is 15 residues long. The V gene lost 4 bases and the J gene lost 4 bases, with 15 bases spanning the gap. CDR1 and CDR2 (germline): KGHDR, SFDVKD. CDR3 sequence reads: CATSDSSQGTTEAFF. The CDR3 coding sequence is TGTGCCACCAGTGACTCGTCCCAGGGTACCACTGAAGCTTTCTTT.

The chain joins TRBV29-1 to TRBJ2-1; TRBD2 agrees at 11 bases. V was clipped by 4 bases and J by 6 bases; unmatched bases: 11. The CDR3 contains 16 residues. Germline CDR1 reads SQVTM; CDR2 reads ANQGSEA. CDR3 bases: TGCAGCGTTGGCCGATTAGCGGGAGGGCCAGGCAATGAGCAGTTCTTC. Amino acid sequence: CSVGRLAGGPGNEQFF.

As for this clone: Other DNA sequences of this sample code for an identical CDR3. The chain links TRBV14 to TRBJ1-2; D gene unclear. V lost 1 base and J 0 bases, leaving 3 bases between the germline ends. The CDR3 is 13 residues long. Germline V CDR1 and CDR2: SGHDN, FVKESK. This CDR3 is CASSQGANYGYTF. The DNA for the CDR3 is TGTGCCAGCAGCCAAGGAGCTAACTATGGCTACACCTTC.

The chain links TRBV18 to TRBJ1-2; D is ambiguous. This CDR3 region has 15 residues. From germline, CDR1 is KGHSH and CDR2 LQKENI. V was trimmed by 5 bases and J by 8 bases, leaving 21 bases between them. DNA for the CDR3: TGTGCCAGCTCATCAAGGGTAGTGAGGTCGGAAGGCTACACCTTC. The encoded protein is CASSSRVVRSEGYTF.

V is TRBV3-1 (or the pseudogene TRBV3-2) and J is TRBJ1-3; D possibly corresponds to TRBD1 (5 bases). The germline V and J ends were trimmed by 1 base and 9 bases, with 7 bases remaining between them. CDR3 length equals 12 residues. Germline values: CDR1 LGHDT, CDR2 YNNKEL (reference sequence). The DNA of the CDR3 is TGTGCCAGCAGCCAAGCGAGGGGCACCATATATTTT. This translates into CASSQARGTIYF.

This clone appeared once. The chain couples TRBV5-4 to TRBJ1-2; the D gene is possibly TRBD1 (6 bases). Germline V gene data show CDR1 as SGHNT and CDR2 as YYREEE (reference sequence). V was shortened by 2 bases and J by 4 bases, with 12 bases between the two germline ends. The CDR3 spans 14 residues. CDR3 nucleotides: TGTGCCAGCAGCTTCCCCGGGGGCGCCTATGGCTACACCTTC. Translated: CASSFPGGAYGYTF. Together with reference TRBV5-4 and TRBJ1-2, the CDR3 gives the full variable domain: ETGVTQSPTHLIKTRGQQVTLRCSSQSGHNTVSWYQQALGQGPQFIFQYYREEENGRGNFPPRFSGLQFPNYSSELNVNALELDDSALYLCASSFPGGAYGYTFGSGTRLTVV.

The chain combines TRBV4-3 with TRBJ2-7, with TRBD1 identical over 8 bases. CDR3 size: 17 residues. Per germline, CDR1 LGHNA and CDR2 YSLEER. The V segment lost 0 bases and the J segment 0 bases; nucleotides outside the gene matches: 7. The CDR3 DNA reads as TGCGCCAGCAGCCAAGACGACGGGACAGGTCTCTCCTACGAGCAGTACTTC. Its translation: CASSQDDGTGLSYEQYF.

In regard to this clone: Other DNA sequences of this sample code for an identical CDR3. This sequence joins TRBV19 and TRBJ2-7; TRBD2 might be the D (5 bases). V was shortened by 3 bases and J by 5 bases, with 5 bases between the two germline ends. Per the germline V gene, CDR1 is LNHDA and CDR2 is SQIVND (reference sequence). This CDR3 is 11 amino acids long. The CDR3 coding sequence is TGTGCCAGTAGTATCGGGAACGAGCAGTACTTC. Translation gives CASSIGNEQYF.

This chain joins TRBV29-1 and TRBJ1-2; possible D gene TRBD1, 5 bases. The germline V and J ends were trimmed by 0 bases and 2 bases, with 7 bases remaining between them. The CDR3 is made up of 13 amino acids. Germline CDR1 and CDR2: SQVTM and ANQGSEA. The CDR3 bases are TGCAGCGTTGAAGACCCAGGGAACTATGGCTACACCTTC. Translation: CSVEDPGNYGYTF.

The J gene is TRBJ2-3, the V gene TRBV7-9; D assignment may be TRBD1 or TRBD2 (5 bases each). Trimming pared 5 bases from V and 9 bases from J, leaving 21 bases between. The CDR3 contains 15 residues. Germline V lookup: CDR1 SEHNR, CDR2 FQNEAQ (reference sequence). The CDR3 nucleotides read TGTGCCAGCAGCCCAAAAGTGGCCTCGGGGACGACGCAGTATTTT. Translating it yields CASSPKVASGTTQYF.

This chain joins TRBV3-1 (or the pseudogene TRBV3-2) and TRBJ1-3; D is ambiguous. V lost 8 bases, J lost 4 bases, and 15 bases lay in between. The CDR3 sequence is 14 residues long. The V gene's germline CDR1 is LGHDT and CDR2 YNNKEL (reference sequence). The CDR3, as DNA: TGTGCCAGCTCCTCCAACAGCGGGGGAAACACCATATATTTT. This encodes CASSSNSGGNTIYF.

The chain links TRBV13 to TRBJ2-5; D unclear. CDR1 is PRHDT, CDR2 FYEKMQ, per germline (reference sequence). The CDR3 runs 14 residues. The V and J ends lost 5 bases and 5 bases respectively, with 15 bases between them. The CDR3 reads CASSKRLMGETQYF. The DNA for the CDR3 is TGTGCCAGCAGCAAGCGCCTAATGGGGGAGACCCAGTACTTC.

The genes are TRBV2 and TRBJ2-3; D call uncertain. Between the trimmed V and J ends, which lost 9 bases and 1 base, there was a span of 14 bases. This CDR3 comprises 14 residues. Germline lookup yields CDR1 SNHLY and CDR2 FYNNEI. CDR3 nucleotide sequence: TGTGCCAGTACCCTCACGGGCGGCACAGATACGCAGTATTTT. Translating it yields CASTLTGGTDTQYF. The variable domain in full, with the rest retrieved from reference TRBV2 and TRBJ2-3, is EPEVTQTPSHQVTQMGQEVILRCVPISNHLYFYWYRQILGQKVEFLVSFYNNEISEKSEIFDDQFSVERPDGSNFTLKIRSTKLEDSAMYFCASTLTGGTDTQYFGPGTRLTVL.

The J gene is TRBJ2-1, the V gene TRBV11-2, with a possible D match to TRBD2 (5 bases). Germline CDR1 reads SGHAT; CDR2 reads FQNNGV. V was shortened by 0 bases and J by 5 bases, with 8 bases between the two germline ends. This CDR3 spans 14 amino acids. CDR3 nucleotide sequence: TGTGCCAGCAGCTTAGATATAGCGCACAATGAGCAGTTCTTC. This encodes CASSLDIAHNEQFF.

This chain joins TRBV29-1 and TRBJ2-5; D possibly corresponds to TRBD1 (5 bases). Between the trimmed V and J ends, which lost 4 bases and 4 bases, there was a span of 13 bases. The CDR3 covers 13 residues. Germline loops: CDR1 SQVTM, CDR2 ANQGSEA. The CDR3 sequence: CSVGGAIGETQYF. CDR3 nucleotide sequence: TGCAGCGTTGGTGGGGCCATTGGAGAGACCCAGTACTTC.

The chain recombines TRBV5-4 with TRBJ1-4, with 9 bases matching TRBD1. Trimming removed 4 bases from V and 8 bases from J; junction bases left unmatched: 12. CDR3 length: 16 residues. Germline values: CDR1 SGHNT, CDR2 YYREEE (reference sequence). Written as DNA, the CDR3 is TGTGCCAGCAGCCGGAATTTACAGGGGGCGAGGGAAAAACTGTTTTTT. It is translated as CASSRNLQGAREKLFF. The full variable domain, its missing parts supplied by reference TRBV5-4 and TRBJ1-4, is ETGVTQSPTHLIKTRGQQVTLRCSSQSGHNTVSWYQQALGQGPQFIFQYYREEENGRGNFPPRFSGLQFPNYSSELNVNALELDDSALYLCASSRNLQGAREKLFFGSGTQLSVL.

The chain recombines TRBV15 with TRBJ2-5, with 10 bases lining up with TRBD1. The CDR3 totals 14 residues. Trimming removed 8 bases from V and 4 bases from J; junction bases left unmatched: 7. Germline CDR1 and CDR2: LNHNV and YYDKDF (reference sequence). This CDR3 reads CATGPGQGIETQYF. Here the CDR3 DNA reads TGTGCCACCGGACCGGGACAGGGGATAGAGACCCAGTACTTC.

V usage is TRBV19 and J usage is TRBJ1-6; TRBD1 matches 8 bases. Germline V gene sequence: CDR1 LNHDA, CDR2 SQIVND (reference sequence). The CDR3 extends over 15 amino acids. V lost 1 base, J lost 10 bases, and 6 bases stayed unmatched. The CDR3 here is CASSIAGQGGSPLHF. CDR3 DNA sequence: TGTGCCAGTAGTATAGCCGGACAGGGTGGGTCACCCCTCCACTTT.